What follows are 21 T cell receptor beta chains derived from one specimen sequenced in a study of control samples from healthy donors and cancer patients. Method: immunoSEQ multiplex PCR; TCRdb's copy keeps in-frame clones and lacks some. The sample has under 450,000 clones, more than 80% seen once. The sample consisted of PBMCs. The receptors derive from a man aged 35-49 years with head and neck cancer.

The V call is TRBV28, the J call TRBJ2-2; D possibly corresponds to TRBD2 (6 bases). Trimming removed 4 bases at V and 5 bases at J, with 26 bases between. The CDR3 runs to 19 residues. Germline assignment: CDR1 MDHEN and CDR2 SYDVKM. CDR3: CASSSRPSGDLQLTGELFF. The CDR3 region has the DNA TGTGCCAGCAGTTCACGGCCGTCGGGGGACCTACAACTTACCGGGGAGCTGTTTTTT.

This rearrangement joins TRBV7-9 to TRBJ1-2; TRBD1 agrees at 9 bases. The V and J ends lost 5 bases and 7 bases, in that order; junction bases with no gene match: 5. From germline, CDR1 is SEHNR and CDR2 FQNEAQ (reference sequence). This CDR3 has 13 residues. The CDR3 DNA is TGTGCCAGCAGCCCCGGGACAGGGCCTGGCTACACCTTC. Translation: CASSPGTGPGYTF.

This chain links TRBV7-3 with TRBJ2-1; tentative D call: TRBD1 (8 bases). CDR1 and CDR2 (germline): SGHTA, FQGTGA. Deletions cut 0 bases from V and 8 bases from J, with 14 bases between. The CDR3 is 15 residues long. CDR3 DNA: TGTGCCAGCAGCTTAACGGACAGGGAGGGCGATGAGCAGTTCTTC. It translates to CASSLTDREGDEQFF.

CDR3 residues: CASSGPFGHYEQYF. The CDR3 coding sequence is TGTGCCAGCAGCGGACCGTTTGGGCACTACGAGCAGTACTTC. The gene calls are TRBV3-1 (or the pseudogene TRBV3-2) and TRBJ2-7; no clear D gene. Germline loops: CDR1 LGHDT, CDR2 YNNKEL (reference sequence). The length of the CDR3 is 14 residues. Trimming removed 5 bases at V and 3 bases at J, with 14 bases between.

The V gene is TRBV14, the J gene TRBJ1-2; 8 bases are a match to TRBD1. J gave up 4 bases and V 0 bases, and 7 bases lay outside the gene matches. CDR1 SGHDN and CDR2 FVKESK come from the germline V gene. CDR3 size: 16 residues. CDR3 sequence reads: CASSQELQGESYGYTF. Here the CDR3 DNA reads TGTGCCAGCAGCCAAGAATTACAGGGGGAATCCTATGGCTACACCTTC.

The rearrangement links TRBV19 to TRBJ2-4, with TRBD2 identical over 13 bases. The CDR3 is 14 residues long. Germline V gene lookup returns CDR1 LNHDA and CDR2 SQIVND (reference sequence). V dropped 6 bases and J dropped 9; count of bases not matched to a gene: 5. The CDR3 nucleotides read TGTGCCAGTAGCCCGGGACTAGCGGGACGCATTCAGTACTTC. It translates to CASSPGLAGRIQYF.

The CDR3 protein is CACSTTGYNSPLHF. Written as DNA, the CDR3 is TGTGCCTGCTCCACTACAGGGTATAATTCACCCCTCCACTTT. The chain links TRBV30 to TRBJ1-6; the D gene is possibly TRBD1 (6 bases). The CDR3 is made up of 14 amino acids. Germline V gene sequence: CDR1 GTSNPN, CDR2 SVGIG (reference sequence). The V and J ends lost 6 bases and 4 bases respectively, with 13 bases between them.

The chain is built from TRBV2 and TRBJ2-4; perhaps TRBD2 as D (5 bases). CDR3 size: 13 residues. Germline CDR1 SNHLY, CDR2 FYNNEI. Trimming pared 6 bases from V and 0 bases from J, leaving 6 bases between. The CDR3 DNA reads as TGTGCCAGCAGCGGACTAGCCAAAAACATTCAGTACTTC. Its translation: CASSGLAKNIQYF.

This clone was detected only once. The chain recombines TRBV25-1 with TRBJ2-1, with 8 bases lining up with TRBD1. Looked up from germline, CDR1 is MGHDK and CDR2 is SYGVNS. The V and J ends lost 4 bases and 6 bases, in that order; junction bases with no gene match: 8. The CDR3 totals 15 residues. CDR3 region: CASSATGQGGNEQFF. CDR3 nucleotides: TGTGCCAGCAGTGCCACTGGACAGGGTGGCAATGAGCAGTTCTTC.

The CDR3 region is CASSLPTGARDTQYF. The CDR3 DNA reads TGTGCCAGCAGTTTACCGACAGGGGCCCGGGATACGCAGTATTTT. The rearrangement joins TRBV28 to TRBJ2-3; 8 bases line up with TRBD1. CDR1 and CDR2 (germline): MDHEN, SYDVKM. The CDR3 runs 15 residues. V shed 2 bases, J shed 6 bases, and the junction held 7 bases outside the gene matches.

This clone was counted a few times. The CDR3 is CASRPRTSAGETQYF. As DNA, the CDR3 is TGTGCCAGCAGACCCCGGACTAGCGCGGGAGAGACCCAGTACTTC. This chain connects TRBV7-9 to TRBJ2-5; the match to TRBD2 covers 9 bases. CDR1 and CDR2 from the germline V gene are SEHNR and FQNEAQ (reference sequence). Trimming at V came to 6 bases and at J to 4 bases, leaving 9 bases not matched to a gene. The CDR3 consists of 15 residues.

This chain uses TRBV12-5 with TRBJ1-2; D is undetermined. Germline V gene data show CDR1 as LGHNT and CDR2 as FRNRAP. The CDR3 totals 12 residues. Deletions cut 5 bases from V and 8 bases from J, with 12 bases between. DNA for the CDR3: TGTGCTAGTGGTCCGCCTTTGGGGGGCTACACCTTC. As protein: CASGPPLGGYTF.

This chain joins TRBV5-1 and TRBJ1-2, with D possibly TRBD1 on 5 matching bases. Germline CDR1 reads SGHRS; CDR2 reads YFSETQ. The length of the CDR3 is 15 residues. V lost 0 bases and J 8 bases, leaving 17 bases between the germline ends. The CDR3 coding sequence is TGCGCCAGCAGCTTGGAGGGTAACCGCGGGGCCGGCTACACCTTC. It codes for CASSLEGNRGAGYTF.

The chain joins TRBV7-9 to TRBJ2-7, with D perhaps TRBD2 (5 bases). The V gene's germline CDR1 is SEHNR and CDR2 FQNEAQ (reference sequence). This CDR3 region has 14 residues. V was trimmed by 6 bases and J by 5 bases, leaving 17 bases between them. The chain's CDR3 is CASRPSEGSDEQYF. The CDR3, as DNA: TGTGCCAGCAGGCCGTCAGAGGGAAGCGACGAGCAGTACTTC.

This sequence joins TRBV4-2 and TRBJ1-4; tentatively, D is TRBD1 (5 bases). The germline V gene has CDR1 LGHNA and CDR2 YNFKEQ. V lost 1 base, J lost 5 bases, and 8 bases lay in between. The CDR3 has 14 amino acids. CDR3 region: CASSQGQRNEKLFF. The CDR3 DNA reads TGTGCCAGCAGCCAAGGACAGAGGAATGAAAAACTGTTTTTT.

V is TRBV28 and J is TRBJ1-2, with a tentative D call TRBD1 (6 bases). Deletions cut 7 bases from V and 7 bases from J, with 22 bases between. Per germline, CDR1 MDHEN and CDR2 SYDVKM. This CDR3 contains 15 residues. The CDR3 sequence: CASTETGTSKTGYTF. CDR3 sequence (DNA): TGTGCCAGCACCGAAACCGGGACATCGAAGACTGGCTACACCTTC.

V gene TRBV7-3 combines with J gene TRBJ2-1; TRBD2 agrees at 8 bases. The CDR3 is made up of 16 amino acids. The V and J ends lost 1 base and 6 bases, in that order; junction bases with no gene match: 8. CDR1 is SGHTA and CDR2 is FQGTGA in the germline V gene. The CDR3 DNA sequence: TGTGCCAGCAGCTTAAGTACGGGAGGGCCCAGCAATGAGCAGTTCTTC. As protein: CASSLSTGGPSNEQFF.

This clone was seen just once. J is TRBJ2-3 and V is TRBV5-4; 7 positions agree with TRBD1. The V gene's germline CDR1 is SGHNT and CDR2 YYREEE (reference sequence). The CDR3 is 16 amino acids. The V gene end was trimmed by 4 bases and the J gene end by 6 bases; junction bases not matched to a gene: 14. The CDR3 loop reads CASSGPGTAVADTQYF. The CDR3 region has the DNA TGTGCCAGCAGCGGCCCCGGGACAGCCGTCGCCGATACGCAGTATTTT.

The CDR3 DNA sequence: TGTGCCAGCAGCGTAGAAACCCAGAACACTGAAGCTTTCTTT. It encodes CASSVETQNTEAFF. This chain connects TRBV9 to TRBJ1-1; D remains unclear. In germline, CDR1 is SGDLS, CDR2 YYNGEE. The ends were cut back, 0 bases at V and 1 base at J, with 7 bases in the middle. The CDR3 runs to 14 residues.

The rearrangement links TRBV30 to TRBJ2-7, with 7 positions matching TRBD1. V gave up 0 bases and J gave up 7 bases; unmatched junction bases: 3. Germline assignment: CDR1 GTSNPN and CDR2 SVGIG (reference sequence). The CDR3 extends over 12 amino acids. CDR3 in amino acids: CAWSVGGSEQYF. The CDR3 nucleotides are TGTGCCTGGAGTGTAGGGGGCAGTGAGCAGTACTTC. The complete variable domain, with remaining parts taken from reference TRBV30 and TRBJ2-7, reads SQTIHQWPATLVQPVGSPLSLECTVEGTSNPNLYWYRQAAGRGLQLLFYSVGIGQISSEVPQNLSASRPQDRQFILSSKKLLLSDSGFYLCAWSVGGSEQYFGPGTRLTVT.

The V and J genes are TRBV7-8 and TRBJ1-1, with D maybe TRBD1 (6 bases). The CDR3 length is 15 residues. Germline assignment: CDR1 SGHVS and CDR2 FQNEAQ. The germline V and J ends were trimmed by 3 bases and 5 bases, with 16 bases remaining between them. CDR3 sequence (DNA): TGTGCCAGCAGCTTGGGGGGCAGGCCCGCGACTGAAGCTTTCTTT. Amino acids: CASSLGGRPATEAFF.